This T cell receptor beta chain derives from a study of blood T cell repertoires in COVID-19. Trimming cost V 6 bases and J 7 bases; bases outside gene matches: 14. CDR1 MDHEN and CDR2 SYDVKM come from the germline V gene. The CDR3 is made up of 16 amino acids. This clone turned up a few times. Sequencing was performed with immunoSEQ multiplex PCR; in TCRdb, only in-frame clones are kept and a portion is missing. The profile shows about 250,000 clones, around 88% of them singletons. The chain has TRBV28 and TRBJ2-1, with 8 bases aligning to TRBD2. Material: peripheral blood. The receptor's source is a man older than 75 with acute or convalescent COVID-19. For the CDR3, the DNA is TGTGCCAGCAGCCCTCCGGGACTAGTGATTTCGAATGAGCAGTTCTTC. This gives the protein CASSPPGLVISNEQFF. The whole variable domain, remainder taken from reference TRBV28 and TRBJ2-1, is DVKVTQSSRYLVKRTGEKVFLECVQDMDHENMFWYRQDPGLGLRLIYFSYDVKMKEKGDIPEGYSVSREKKERFSLILESASTNQTSMYLCASSPPGLVISNEQFFGPGTRLTVL.